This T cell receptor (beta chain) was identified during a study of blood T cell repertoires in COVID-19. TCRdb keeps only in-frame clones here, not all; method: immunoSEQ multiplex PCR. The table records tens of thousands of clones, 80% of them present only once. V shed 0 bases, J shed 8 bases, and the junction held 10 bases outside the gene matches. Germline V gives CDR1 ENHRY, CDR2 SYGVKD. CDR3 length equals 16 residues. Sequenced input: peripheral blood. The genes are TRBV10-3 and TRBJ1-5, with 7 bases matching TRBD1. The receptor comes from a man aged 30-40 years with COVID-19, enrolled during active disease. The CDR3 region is CAISESEDRVQKPQHF. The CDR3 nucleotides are TGTGCCATCAGTGAGTCTGAAGACAGGGTTCAGAAGCCCCAGCATTTT.